The rows below give T cell receptor beta chains drawn from one sample of a study of cytomegalovirus exposure and HLA in healthy donors. Repertoires were generated with immunoSEQ multiplex PCR, while TCRdb's copy carries only in-frame clones and drops some. Of under 200,000 clones listed, 70% to 85% are singletons. Sequenced: PBMCs. These receptors were collected from a man between 50 and 59 years old in good health and CMV-seropositive. CDR3s include the opening cysteine and the closing phenylalanine or tryptophan. Each record gives: J gene, clone size, D gene, V gene, CDR3 protein, CDR3 DNA. The D gene is left open where the match is weak. Clone size is not always given. Where it is, it says once, few, many or a class for expanded clones.

j_gene: TRBJ1-4; abundance: .; d_gene: .; v_gene: TRBV7-3; CDR3aa: CASSLAGAGNGEKLFF; CDR3nt: TGTGCCAGCAGCCTTGCAGGGGCTGGAAATGGAGAAAAACTGTTTTTT
j_gene: TRBJ2-1; abundance: .; d_gene: TRBD2; v_gene: TRBV7-8; CDR3aa: CASSAAGGHNNEQFF; CDR3nt: TGTGCCAGCAGCGCAGCGGGAGGACACAACAATGAGCAGTTCTTC
j_gene: TRBJ2-3; abundance: .; d_gene: TRBD2; v_gene: TRBV4-1; CDR3aa: CASSQEVGGGGVTDTQYF; CDR3nt: TGCGCCAGCAGCCAAGAAGTAGGTGGCGGGGGGGTCACAGATACGCAGTATTTT
j_gene: TRBJ1-4; abundance: .; d_gene: TRBD1; v_gene: TRBV4-1; CDR3aa: CASSQGQRDNEKLFF; CDR3nt: TGCGCCAGCAGCCAGGGACAGAGGGATAATGAAAAACTGTTTTTT
j_gene: TRBJ2-7; abundance: .; d_gene: .; v_gene: TRBV5-6; CDR3aa: CASSFLGQIEQYF; CDR3nt: TGTGCCAGCAGCTTCTTAGGACAGATAGAGCAGTACTTC
j_gene: TRBJ1-5; abundance: .; d_gene: TRBD1; v_gene: TRBV2; CDR3aa: CASDRGDQPQHF; CDR3nt: TGTGCCAGCGACAGGGGGGATCAGCCCCAGCATTTT
j_gene: TRBJ1-1; abundance: .; d_gene: .; v_gene: TRBV9; CDR3aa: CAGSVVGGSTEAFF; CDR3nt: TGTGCCGGCAGCGTAGTCGGGGGTTCCACTGAAGCTTTCTTT
j_gene: TRBJ2-1; abundance: .; d_gene: TRBD2; v_gene: TRBV7-6; CDR3aa: CASSPTGLAGSANEQFF; CDR3nt: TGTGCCAGCAGCCCTACCGGACTAGCGGGGTCCGCCAATGAGCAGTTCTTC
j_gene: TRBJ1-2; abundance: .; d_gene: .; v_gene: TRBV19; CDR3aa: CASSIDRRGTEGYTF; CDR3nt: TGTGCCAGTAGTATAGATAGAAGGGGAACCGAGGGCTACACCTTC
j_gene: TRBJ1-1; abundance: .; d_gene: .; v_gene: TRBV12-5; CDR3aa: CASGLDFLESEAFF; CDR3nt: TGTGCTAGTGGTTTAGACTTCCTGGAGTCTGAAGCTTTCTTT
j_gene: TRBJ1-1; abundance: .; d_gene: .; v_gene: TRBV7-9; CDR3aa: CASSPFPAQPNTEAFF; CDR3nt: TGTGCCAGCAGCCCTTTCCCGGCACAGCCGAACACTGAAGCTTTCTTT
j_gene: TRBJ1-2; abundance: .; d_gene: .; v_gene: TRBV29-1; CDR3aa: CSATRSVNGYTF; CDR3nt: TGCAGCGCTACCCGGAGTGTGAATGGCTACACCTTC
j_gene: TRBJ1-2; abundance: .; d_gene: .; v_gene: TRBV7-8; CDR3aa: CASSSAGGRPRGYTF; CDR3nt: TGTGCCAGCAGCTCCGCGGGAGGCAGGCCTAGAGGCTACACCTTC
j_gene: TRBJ1-2; abundance: .; d_gene: .; v_gene: TRBV7-9; CDR3aa: CASSPQTGNYGYTF; CDR3nt: TGTGCCAGCAGCCCCCAGACAGGCAACTATGGCTACACCTTC
j_gene: TRBJ2-1; abundance: .; d_gene: TRBD2; v_gene: TRBV7-3; CDR3aa: CASSLRLAGGNEQFF; CDR3nt: TGTGCCAGCAGCTTAAGACTAGCGGGAGGAAATGAGCAGTTCTTC
j_gene: TRBJ1-1; abundance: few; d_gene: TRBD1; v_gene: TRBV7-9; CDR3aa: CASSPPGGSLNTEAFF; CDR3nt: TGTGCCAGCAGCCCCCCAGGGGGTTCTTTGAACACTGAAGCTTTCTTT
j_gene: TRBJ2-1; abundance: .; d_gene: .; v_gene: TRBV7-2; CDR3aa: CASSWRAGEQFF; CDR3nt: TGTGCCAGCAGCTGGAGGGCTGGGGAGCAGTTCTTC
j_gene: TRBJ1-2; abundance: once; d_gene: .; v_gene: TRBV9; CDR3aa: CASSPNDSPGYTF; CDR3nt: TGTGCCAGCAGCCCAAACGACAGCCCAGGCTACACCTTC
j_gene: TRBJ2-5; abundance: .; d_gene: TRBD2; v_gene: TRBV5-4; CDR3aa: CASSSLAGVRETQYF; CDR3nt: TGTGCCAGCAGCTCACTAGCGGGAGTCCGGGAGACCCAGTACTTC
j_gene: TRBJ1-1; abundance: few; d_gene: .; v_gene: TRBV12-1; CDR3aa: CASSTSHRETEAFF; CDR3nt: TGTGCCAGCAGCACTTCCCACAGGGAAACTGAAGCTTTCTTT
j_gene: TRBJ2-1; abundance: few; d_gene: TRBD2; v_gene: TRBV7-3; CDR3aa: CASSLQPLGGGRLNEQFF; CDR3nt: TGTGCCAGCAGCTTACAACCTCTTGGCGGGGGTAGGTTGAATGAGCAGTTCTTC
j_gene: TRBJ2-7; abundance: .; d_gene: .; v_gene: TRBV6-6; CDR3aa: CASSYGQGRSYEQYF; CDR3nt: TGTGCCAGCAGTTACGGCCAGGGTAGATCCTACGAGCAGTACTTC
j_gene: TRBJ2-3; abundance: .; d_gene: TRBD1; v_gene: TRBV2; CDR3aa: CASSGGTGGRTQYF; CDR3nt: TGTGCCAGCAGCGGGGGGACAGGGGGCAGGACGCAGTATTTT
j_gene: TRBJ1-5; abundance: .; d_gene: TRBD1; v_gene: TRBV28; CDR3aa: CASSPTGTGGNQPQHF; CDR3nt: TGTGCCAGCAGCCCGACCGGGACAGGGGGCAATCAGCCCCAGCATTTT
j_gene: TRBJ1-2; abundance: .; d_gene: TRBD1; v_gene: TRBV2; CDR3aa: CASSEGGTGVGYTF; CDR3nt: TGTGCCAGCAGTGAAGGGGGGACAGGGGTTGGCTACACCTTC
j_gene: TRBJ2-3; abundance: .; d_gene: TRBD1; v_gene: TRBV28; CDR3aa: CASSPMMGTGITDTQYF; CDR3nt: TGTGCCAGCAGCCCCATGATGGGGACAGGCATCACAGATACGCAGTATTTT
j_gene: TRBJ1-2; abundance: .; d_gene: .; v_gene: TRBV27; CDR3aa: CASSLNGDYGYTF; CDR3nt: TGTGCCAGCAGTTTAAACGGAGACTATGGCTACACCTTC
j_gene: TRBJ1-2; abundance: .; d_gene: .; v_gene: TRBV27; CDR3aa: CASSLSGGNNYGYTF; CDR3nt: TGTGCCAGCAGTTTATCGGGGGGGAATAACTATGGCTACACCTTC
j_gene: TRBJ1-5; abundance: .; d_gene: .; v_gene: TRBV28; CDR3aa: CASRQDSGIRNQPQHF; CDR3nt: TGTGCCAGCAGACAAGACTCCGGGATCCGTAATCAGCCCCAGCATTTT
j_gene: TRBJ1-4; abundance: .; d_gene: .; v_gene: TRBV9; CDR3aa: CASSGDTGNEKLFF; CDR3nt: TGTGCCAGCAGCGGGGACACGGGAAATGAAAAACTGTTTTTT
j_gene: TRBJ1-2; abundance: .; d_gene: .; v_gene: TRBV10-2; CDR3aa: CASSERGAGGYTF; CDR3nt: TGCGCCAGCAGTGAACGGGGGGCGGGAGGCTACACCTTC
j_gene: TRBJ2-1; abundance: .; d_gene: .; v_gene: TRBV19; CDR3aa: CASSIRDRPEQFF; CDR3nt: TGTGCCAGTAGTATCCGGGATCGACCAGAGCAGTTCTTC
j_gene: TRBJ1-1; abundance: .; d_gene: .; v_gene: TRBV5-8; CDR3aa: CASSFKTLNTEAFF; CDR3nt: TGTGCCAGCAGCTTCAAGACACTGAACACTGAAGCTTTCTTT
j_gene: TRBJ1-1; abundance: .; d_gene: .; v_gene: TRBV5-1; CDR3aa: CASKGQGDTEAFF; CDR3nt: TGCGCCAGCAAGGGCCAAGGGGACACTGAAGCTTTCTTT
j_gene: TRBJ2-1; abundance: .; d_gene: .; v_gene: TRBV5-4; CDR3aa: CASSLTLGSWGNEQFF; CDR3nt: TGTGCCAGCAGCCTCACACTAGGTAGTTGGGGCAATGAGCAGTTCTTC
j_gene: TRBJ2-5; abundance: once; d_gene: .; v_gene: TRBV7-2; CDR3aa: CASSLGRGIQETQYF; CDR3nt: TGTGCCAGCAGCTTAGGACGGGGGATCCAAGAGACCCAGTACTTC
j_gene: TRBJ1-1; abundance: .; d_gene: .; v_gene: TRBV6-5; CDR3aa: CASSFAENTEAFF; CDR3nt: TGTGCCAGCAGTTTTGCAGAGAACACTGAAGCTTTCTTT
j_gene: TRBJ1-3; abundance: .; d_gene: .; v_gene: TRBV18; CDR3aa: CASSPQSSGNTIYF; CDR3nt: TGTGCCAGCTCACCACAGAGCTCTGGAAACACCATATATTTT
j_gene: TRBJ2-2; abundance: .; d_gene: .; v_gene: TRBV2; CDR3aa: CASSPGLLGPGELFF; CDR3nt: TGTGCCAGCAGTCCGGGTTTGTTGGGTCCCGGGGAGCTGTTTTTT
j_gene: TRBJ2-5; abundance: .; d_gene: TRBD2; v_gene: TRBV19; CDR3aa: CASSPRLAGGQVGETQYF; CDR3nt: TGTGCCAGTAGTCCCCGACTAGCGGGAGGGCAGGTTGGGGAGACCCAGTACTTC
j_gene: TRBJ2-4; abundance: .; d_gene: TRBD1; v_gene: TRBV4-1; CDR3aa: CASSQLVQGAVENIQYF; CDR3nt: TGCGCCAGCAGCCAACTTGTACAGGGGGCCGTCGAAAACATTCAGTACTTC
j_gene: TRBJ2-1; abundance: .; d_gene: TRBD1; v_gene: TRBV6-5; CDR3aa: CASSHGAGGRNKQFF; CDR3nt: TGTGCCAGCAGCCACGGGGCAGGGGGTAGGAATAAGCAGTTCTTC
j_gene: TRBJ2-3; abundance: .; d_gene: TRBD1; v_gene: TRBV6-1; CDR3aa: CASSVLGTEDTDTQYF; CDR3nt: TGTGCCAGCAGTGTGCTCGGGACAGAGGACACAGATACGCAGTATTTT